These 12 T cell receptor beta chains share one sample of origin, sequenced in a study of T cells in Graves' hyperthyroidism and ophthalmopathy. Amplified TCR beta CDR3 regions derived from RNA transcripts. The primer set for the first-round RT-PCR of the TCR CDR3 was HTBI. TCRdb re-called the multiplex PCR reads through MiXCR, storing one row per CDR3 protein. This sample has fewer than 40,000 distinct CDR3 sequences, with around 50% found just once. The sequencing sample was made of blood. Receptors originate from a man between 35 and 55 years old with Graves' ophthalmopathy.

This clonotype was detected many times. The gene calls are TRBV5-6 and TRBJ2-5; the match to TRBD1 covers 12 bases. Germline V lookup: CDR1 SGHDT, CDR2 YYEEEE. CDR3 size: 16 residues. The V and J ends lost 0 bases and 5 bases, in that order; junction bases with no gene match: 5. This chain's CDR3 is CASSLGDRGRGETQYF. The DNA of the CDR3 is TGTGCCAGCAGCTTGGGGGACAGGGGGCGCGGGGAGACCCAGTACTTC. Full variable domain (outside the CDR3, taken from reference TRBV5-6 and TRBJ2-5): DAGVTQSPTHLIKTRGQQVTLRCSPKSGHDTVSWYQQALGQGPQFIFQYYEEEERQRGNFPDRFSGHQFPNYSSELNVNALLLGDSALYLCASSLGDRGRGETQYFGPGTRLLVL.

This rearrangement joins TRBV9 to TRBJ2-3; tentative D call: TRBD2 (7 bases). There are 16 residues in the CDR3. The V end was cut by 0 bases, the J end by 11 bases, with 22 bases between. CDR1 SGDLS and CDR2 YYNGEE come from the germline V gene. The CDR3 nucleotides read TGTGCCAGCAGCGTAGCTGGGGGGGGCGGGAGATATGAGCAGTATTTT. This sequence encodes CASSVAGGGGRYEQYF.

The chain carries TRBV6-5 and TRBJ2-1; D may be TRBD2 (5 bases). There are 13 residues in the CDR3. The germline gives CDR1 MNHEY, CDR2 SVGAGI. Trimming took off 8 bases at V and 6 bases at J, with 14 bases between the two ends. The CDR3 loop reads CASDSADLNEQFF. DNA of the CDR3: TGTGCCAGCGATTCAGCGGACCTCAATGAGCAGTTCTTC.

This CDR3 reads CAIRPAGDAGEQYF. The DNA for the CDR3 is TGTGCCATCAGGCCAGCGGGAGACGCGGGCGAGCAGTACTTC. The chain links TRBV10-3 to TRBJ2-7, with 8 bases aligning to TRBD2. V was clipped by 6 bases and J by 6 bases; unmatched bases: 10. The CDR3 runs to 14 residues. Germline CDR1 reads ENHRY; CDR2 reads SYGVKD.

This clonotype came up a few times. The chain links TRBV7-6 to TRBJ1-2; D may be TRBD1 (6 bases). Germline V gene sequence: CDR1 SGHVS, CDR2 FNYEAQ. V was shortened by 3 bases and J by 1 base, with 18 bases between the two germline ends. The CDR3 length is 17 residues. The CDR3 DNA reads TGTGCCAGCAGCTTTGACAGGAGAATCGGGGATAACTATGGCTACACCTTC. Its protein product is CASSFDRRIGDNYGYTF.

This clonotype was seen just once. The V call is TRBV10-2, the J call TRBJ1-6; 7 bases fit TRBD1. This CDR3 is 13 amino acids long. The J segment lost 7 bases and the V segment lost 9 bases, leaving 6 bases of the junction unmatched. Germline V lookup: CDR1 WSHSY, CDR2 SAAADI. This chain's CDR3 is CASGEGGNSPLHF. The CDR3 nucleotides are TGCGCCAGTGGGGAAGGGGGCAATTCACCCCTCCACTTT.

About this clonotype: The junction does not match germline at one end; this may be a read error. The genes are TRBV4-1 and TRBJ2-7; tentative D call: TRBD2 (5 bases). The length of the CDR3 is 14 residues. CDR1 is MGHRA and CDR2 is YSYEKL in the germline V gene. The CDR3 region has the DNA TGCGTCAGCAGCCAAGAGGGTGTTTGCTACGAGCAGTACTTC. It yields the protein CVSSQEGVCYEQYF.

This sequence joins TRBV5-1 and TRBJ2-5; 10 nucleotides agree with TRBD2. With V trimmed by 5 bases and J by 7 bases, 14 bases remained unmatched. The CDR3 runs 16 residues. Germline-derived CDR1 and CDR2 are SGHRS and YFSETQ. The DNA for the CDR3 is TGCGCCAGCAGTCAACTAGCGGGGCAGGGGGCCGGGACCCAGTACTTC. Translating gives CASSQLAGQGAGTQYF.

For this clonotype: This may be a read error: a much more frequent sequence differs by one nucleotide. V and J are TRBV18 and TRBJ1-4; 9 bases align to TRBD1. This CDR3 is built from 14 residues. In germline, CDR1 is KGHSH, CDR2 LQKENI. As DNA, the CDR3 is TGTGCCAGCTCAACCGACAGGGGGAGGAAAAAACTGGTTTTT. Protein product: CASSTDRGRKKLVF. The variable domain in full, with the rest retrieved from reference TRBV18 and TRBJ1-4, is NAGVMQNPRHLVRRRGQEARLRCSPMKGHSHVYWYRQLPEEGLKFMVYLQKENIIDESGMPKERFSAEFPKEGPSILRIQQVVRGDSAAYFCASSTDRGRKKLVFGSGTQLSVL.

This clonotype has at least ten counts. The V and J genes are TRBV7-6 and TRBJ1-4; TRBD1 matches at 7 bases. The CDR3 runs 15 residues. J was trimmed by 7 bases and V by 4 bases; bases with no gene match: 9. Germline V CDR1 and CDR2: SGHVS, FNYEAQ. This CDR3 reads CASSSQTGTGEKLFF. The CDR3 region has the DNA TGTGCCAGCAGCTCACAGACAGGGACGGGTGAAAAACTGTTTTTT.

This clonotype has at least ten counts. This rearrangement joins TRBV2 to TRBJ1-2; 7 bases align to TRBD1. This CDR3 spans 14 amino acids. CDR1 is SNHLY and CDR2 is FYNNEI in the germline V gene. Germline trimming cut 5 bases from V and 6 bases from J; bases unmatched to any gene: 9. The CDR3 loop reads CASSRQGTPDGYTF. CDR3 nucleotides: TGTGCCAGCAGTCGACAGGGAACCCCTGATGGCTACACCTTC.

The chain links TRBV7-8 to TRBJ1-2; a weak D match, TRBD1 (5 bases). Per the germline V gene, CDR1 is SGHVS and CDR2 is FQNEAQ. This CDR3 contains 13 residues. V shed 8 bases and J shed 7 bases, with 17 bases lying between them. CDR3 bases: TGTGCCAGCCGCGGGACGGTTCGGGGTGGCTACACCTTC. It encodes CASRGTVRGGYTF.